The 21 T cell receptor beta chains in this list originate from one sample, sequenced in a study of blood T cells in healthy people across ages. A second about 6 to 11 cycle PCR used barcoded and J-beta primers. MiXCR was run by TCRdb on the 5' RACE reads, yielding one entry per CDR3 protein. The repertoire holds around 1,600,000 distinct CDR3 sequences, with approximately 43% as singletons. The specimen sequenced was blood. The receptors come from a woman aged 18 to 35 in good health.

The rearrangement links TRBV20-1 to TRBJ1-6, with D possibly being TRBD1 (5 bases). V lost 6 bases, J lost 3 bases, and 9 bases lay in between. The CDR3 is 13 residues long. Germline assignment: CDR1 DFQATT and CDR2 SNEGSKA (reference sequence). Here the CDR3 reads CSAPTDYNSPLHF. Written as DNA, the CDR3 is TGCAGTGCACCGACAGACTATAATTCACCCCTCCACTTT.

This rearrangement joins TRBV20-1 to TRBJ1-5; D is ambiguous. The V gene lost 5 bases and the J gene lost 3 bases, with 14 bases spanning the gap. The CDR3 has 14 amino acids. In germline, CDR1 is DFQATT, CDR2 SNEGSKA (reference sequence). The CDR3 DNA reads as TGCAGTGCTGAGTTGGCGGGTAACAATCAGCCCCAGCATTTT. Its protein product is CSAELAGNNQPQHF.

This clonotype was counted once. The chain uses TRBV10-2 and TRBJ1-1; D gene ambiguous. CDR3 length: 13 amino acids. Germline V gives CDR1 WSHSY, CDR2 SAAADI. V was shortened by 7 bases and J by 0 bases, with 9 bases between the two germline ends. CDR3 amino acids: CASIAALNTEAFF. The CDR3 DNA reads as TGCGCCAGCATTGCGGCTCTGAACACTGAAGCTTTCTTT.

This clonotype appeared many times. This sequence joins TRBV6-5 and TRBJ2-7; 8 bases map to TRBD1. Trimming at V came to 0 bases and at J to 0 bases, leaving 16 bases not matched to a gene. This CDR3 contains 20 residues. The germline V gene encodes CDR1 MNHEY and CDR2 SVGAGI. The CDR3 DNA reads TGTGCCAGCAGTTACTCGTTTCCGGGACAGGCCTTCCTTTTCTCCTACGAGCAGTACTTC. Its translation is CASSYSFPGQAFLFSYEQYF.

The chain couples TRBV10-2 to TRBJ2-5; TRBD2 aligns across 10 bases. The CDR3 is 15 residues long. The J segment lost 4 bases and the V segment lost 7 bases, leaving 9 bases of the junction unmatched. Germline assignment: CDR1 WSHSY and CDR2 SAAADI. The CDR3 bases are TGCGCCAGCAATAGTGATAGCGGGAGGCCAGAGACCCAGTACTTC. Encoded protein: CASNSDSGRPETQYF.

The gene calls are TRBV7-9 and TRBJ2-2; tentatively, D is TRBD2 (5 bases). V shed 1 base and J shed 6 bases, with 9 bases lying between them. Germline CDR1 and CDR2: SEHNR and FQNEAQ (reference sequence). The CDR3 runs 14 residues. The DNA for the CDR3 is TGTGCCAGCAGCTTAGAGGGTAGCGCCGGGGAGCTGTTTTTT. Translating it yields CASSLEGSAGELFF.

V is TRBV12-3 or TRBV12-4 and J is TRBJ2-1; 13 bases align to TRBD2. After removal of 11 bases from V and 8 bases from J, the junction contained 12 bases not matched to a gene. This CDR3 comprises 15 residues. Here the CDR3 reads CAAKRGLAGVDEQFF. The CDR3 DNA follows: TGTGCCGCAAAAAGAGGACTAGCGGGAGTCGATGAGCAGTTCTTC.

The rearrangement links TRBV12-3 or TRBV12-4 to TRBJ1-4; D call uncertain. The CDR3 has 12 amino acids. With 4 bases removed from V and 8 bases from J, the gap between germline ends came to 8 bases. This CDR3 is CASSSVVEKLFF. The CDR3 DNA reads as TGTGCCAGCAGTTCGGTAGTAGAAAAACTGTTTTTT.

This clonotype was seen many times. The chain recombines TRBV6-1 with TRBJ2-7, with 7 bases aligning to TRBD1. The J segment lost 1 base and the V segment lost 8 bases, leaving 8 bases of the junction unmatched. Germline CDR1 reads MNHNS; CDR2 reads SASEGT. The CDR3 is 14 amino acids. In nucleotides, the CDR3 is TGTGCCAGCCGGGAACAGGGGAGATCCTACGAGCAGTACTTC. It specifies CASREQGRSYEQYF.

This clonotype occurred once. The V gene is TRBV4-2, the J gene TRBJ1-2, with D unresolved. This CDR3 has 15 amino acids. Germline CDR1 reads LGHNA; CDR2 reads YNFKEQ. The CDR3 region is CAGSPSDTANYGYTF. CDR3 in DNA: TGTGCTGGCAGCCCTTCCGACACTGCCAACTATGGCTACACCTTC.

This clonotype was recorded at least ten times. The chain carries TRBV2 and TRBJ1-1; D not certain. Trimming left V 4 bases short and J 1 base short, with 7 bases between. The CDR3 spans 13 residues. Germline-derived CDR1 and CDR2 are SNHLY and FYNNEI. In DNA, the CDR3 is TGTGCCAGCAGTGGAGAGTCGAACACTGAAGCTTTCTTT. The encoded protein is CASSGESNTEAFF. Full variable domain (missing parts from reference TRBV2 and TRBJ1-1): EPEVTQTPSHQVTQMGQEVILRCVPISNHLYFYWYRQILGQKVEFLVSFYNNEISEKSEIFDDQFSVERPDGSNFTLKIRSTKLEDSAMYFCASSGESNTEAFFGQGTRLTVV.

This clonotype has only a few counts. The chain uses TRBV20-1 and TRBJ2-1, with 13 positions matching TRBD2. Germline loops: CDR1 DFQATT, CDR2 SNEGSKA (reference sequence). The CDR3 is 13 amino acids. V shed 1 base and J 12 bases; nucleotides not matched to a gene: 3. The CDR3 loop is CSARGTSGRGQFF. In nucleotides, the CDR3 is TGCAGTGCTAGAGGGACTAGCGGGAGAGGGCAGTTCTTC.

The sample holds a few counts of this clonotype. This chain connects TRBV20-1 to TRBJ2-3; D is possibly TRBD1 or TRBD2 (5 bases each). Germline V lookup: CDR1 DFQATT, CDR2 SNEGSKA (reference sequence). Trimming left V 5 bases short and J 3 bases short, with 21 bases between. The CDR3 totals 16 residues. The CDR3 sequence: CSASPGTPEDTDTQYF. In nucleotides, the CDR3 is TGCAGTGCTTCCCCCGGGACCCCAGAAGATACAGATACGCAGTATTTT.

J is TRBJ1-4 and V is TRBV5-1, with a weak D call TRBD1 (5 bases). Germline V CDR1 and CDR2: SGHRS, YFSETQ. Between the trimmed V and J ends, which lost 3 bases and 10 bases, there was a span of 19 bases. This CDR3 comprises 15 residues. CDR3 in amino acids: CASSSRRPPRGKLFF. As DNA, the CDR3 is TGCGCCAGCAGCTCCCGCCGGCCACCAAGGGGAAAACTGTTTTTT.

This clonotype appeared many times. This sequence joins TRBV7-9 and TRBJ1-2; 10 bases map to TRBD1. Germline V lookup: CDR1 SEHNR, CDR2 FQNEAQ (reference sequence). This CDR3 contains 13 residues. Trimming cost V 6 bases and J 4 bases; bases outside gene matches: 2. In DNA form, the CDR3 reads TGTGCCAGCAGTGGACAGGGGGGCTATGGCTACACCTTC. Translating it yields CASSGQGGYGYTF.

This clonotype was found a few times. The rearrangement joins TRBV24-1 to TRBJ2-1, with a tentative D call TRBD2 (5 bases). Trimming removed 4 bases from V and 9 bases from J, with 9 bases in between. CDR1 KGHDR and CDR2 SFDVKD come from the germline V gene. This CDR3 contains 12 residues. The CDR3 DNA reads TGTGCCACCAGTGAGGCTAGCCTTGAGCAGTTCTTC. Encoded protein: CATSEASLEQFF.

The chain carries TRBV5-1 and TRBJ2-5; 7 nucleotides line up with TRBD2. Germline CDR1 is SGHRS and CDR2 is YFSETQ. The CDR3 totals 14 residues. With V trimmed by 4 bases and J by 5 bases, 8 bases remained unmatched. CDR3 nucleotides: TGCGCCAGCAGCCTCCGACTAGCAAAGGAGACCCAGTACTTC. It is translated as CASSLRLAKETQYF.

The V gene is TRBV2, the J gene TRBJ2-5; TRBD1 matches at 7 bases. The germline V gene encodes CDR1 SNHLY and CDR2 FYNNEI. V lost 3 bases to trimming and J lost 7 bases; unmatched junction nucleotides: 11. This CDR3 spans 15 amino acids. CDR3: CASSDTGTAIGTQYF. The CDR3 region has the DNA TGTGCCAGCAGTGATACCGGGACAGCGATAGGGACCCAGTACTTC.

The chain links TRBV28 to TRBJ2-3, with 14 bases fitting TRBD2. Unmatched junction bases numbered 9, after V lost 6 bases and J lost 1 base. CDR1 and CDR2 (germline): MDHEN, SYDVKM. This CDR3 has 18 amino acids. CDR3 nucleotide sequence: TGTGCCAGCAGCCCGACTAGCGGGAGGGCCGTGGGCACAGATACGCAGTATTTT. It yields the protein CASSPTSGRAVGTDTQYF.

Here the CDR3 reads CASSLDSGSGNQPQHF. The CDR3 bases are TGTGCCAGCAGCTTAGATTCGGGGAGCGGCAATCAGCCCCAGCATTTT. The genes are TRBV7-2 and TRBJ1-5; D unresolved. V lost 1 base and J lost 2, with 12 bases in between. The CDR3 sequence is 16 residues long. From germline, CDR1 is SGHTA and CDR2 FQGNSA. The full variable domain, with the rest looked up from reference TRBV7-2 and TRBJ1-5, is GAGVSQSPSNKVTEKGKDVELRCDPISGHTALYWYRQSLGQGLEFLIYFQGNSAPDKSGLPSDRFSAERTGGSVSTLTIQRTQQEDSAVYLCASSLDSGSGNQPQHFGDGTRLSIL.

In this sample, this clonotype turned up a few times. This rearrangement joins TRBV27 to TRBJ2-5, with 9 bases aligning to TRBD2. Per germline, CDR1 MNHEY and CDR2 SMNVEV (reference sequence). CDR3 size: 15 residues. With V trimmed by 5 bases and J by 1 base, 5 bases remained unmatched. The CDR3 region is CASSGSGGSQETQYF. The CDR3 DNA sequence: TGTGCCAGCAGTGGCAGCGGGGGGTCCCAAGAGACCCAGTACTTC.